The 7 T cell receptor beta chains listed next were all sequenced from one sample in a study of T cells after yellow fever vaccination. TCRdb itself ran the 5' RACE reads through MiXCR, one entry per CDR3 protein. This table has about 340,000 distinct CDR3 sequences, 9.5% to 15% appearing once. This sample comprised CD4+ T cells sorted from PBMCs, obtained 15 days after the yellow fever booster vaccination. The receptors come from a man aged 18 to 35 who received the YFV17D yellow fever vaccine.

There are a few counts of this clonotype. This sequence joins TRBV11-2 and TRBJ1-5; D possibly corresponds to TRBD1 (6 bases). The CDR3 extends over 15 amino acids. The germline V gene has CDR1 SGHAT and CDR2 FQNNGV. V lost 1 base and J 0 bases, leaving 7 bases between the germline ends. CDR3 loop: CASSLGTVSNQPQHF. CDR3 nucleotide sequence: TGTGCCAGCAGCTTAGGGACAGTTAGCAATCAGCCCCAGCATTTT.

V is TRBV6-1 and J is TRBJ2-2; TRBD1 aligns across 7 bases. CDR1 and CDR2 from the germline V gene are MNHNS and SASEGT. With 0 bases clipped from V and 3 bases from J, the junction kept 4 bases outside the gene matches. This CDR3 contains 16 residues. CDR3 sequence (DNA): TGTGCCAGCAGTGAAGCGAACAGGGGTTACACCGGGGAGCTGTTTTTT. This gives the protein CASSEANRGYTGELFF.

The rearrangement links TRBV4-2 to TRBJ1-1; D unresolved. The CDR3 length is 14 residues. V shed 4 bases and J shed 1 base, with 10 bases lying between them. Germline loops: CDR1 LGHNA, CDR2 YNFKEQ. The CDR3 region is CASSPATENTEAFF. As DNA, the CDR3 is TGTGCCAGCAGCCCTGCGACGGAGAACACTGAAGCTTTCTTT.

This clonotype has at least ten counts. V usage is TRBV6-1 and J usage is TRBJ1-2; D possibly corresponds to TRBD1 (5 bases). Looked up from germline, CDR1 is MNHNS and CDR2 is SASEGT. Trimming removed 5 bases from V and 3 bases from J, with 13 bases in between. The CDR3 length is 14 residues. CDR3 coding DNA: TGTGCCAGCAGTAGCCAGGGCAGCTACTATGGCTACACCTTC. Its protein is CASSSQGSYYGYTF.

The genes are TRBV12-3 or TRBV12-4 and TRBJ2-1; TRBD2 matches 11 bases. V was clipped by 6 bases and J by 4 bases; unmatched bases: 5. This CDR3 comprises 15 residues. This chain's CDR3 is CASRVAGGRYNEQFF. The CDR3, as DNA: TGTGCCAGCAGGGTAGCGGGGGGGCGGTACAATGAGCAGTTCTTC.

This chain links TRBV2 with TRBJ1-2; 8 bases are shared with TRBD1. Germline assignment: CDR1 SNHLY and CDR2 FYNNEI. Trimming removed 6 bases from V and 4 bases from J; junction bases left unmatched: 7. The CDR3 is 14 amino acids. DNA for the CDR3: TGTGCCAGCAGGCTGGGACAGGAAGCCTATGGCTACACCTTC. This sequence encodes CASRLGQEAYGYTF. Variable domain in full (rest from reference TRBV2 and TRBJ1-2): EPEVTQTPSHQVTQMGQEVILRCVPISNHLYFYWYRQILGQKVEFLVSFYNNEISEKSEIFDDQFSVERPDGSNFTLKIRSTKLEDSAMYFCASRLGQEAYGYTFGSGTRLTVV.

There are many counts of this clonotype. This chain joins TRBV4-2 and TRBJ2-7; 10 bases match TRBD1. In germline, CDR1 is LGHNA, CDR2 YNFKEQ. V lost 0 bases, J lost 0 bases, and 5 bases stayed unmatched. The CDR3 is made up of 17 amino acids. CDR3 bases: TGTGCCAGCAGCCAAGATCTGGGGGACAGGGGCTCCTACGAGCAGTACTTC. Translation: CASSQDLGDRGSYEQYF.